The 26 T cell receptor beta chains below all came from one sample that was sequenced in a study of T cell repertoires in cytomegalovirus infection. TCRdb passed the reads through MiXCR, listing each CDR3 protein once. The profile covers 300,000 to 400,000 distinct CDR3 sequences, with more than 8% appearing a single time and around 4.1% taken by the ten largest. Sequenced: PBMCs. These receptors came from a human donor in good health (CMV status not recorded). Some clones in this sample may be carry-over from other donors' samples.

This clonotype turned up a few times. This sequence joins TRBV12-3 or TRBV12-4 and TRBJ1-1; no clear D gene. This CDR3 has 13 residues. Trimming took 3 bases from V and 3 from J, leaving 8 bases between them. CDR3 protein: CASSLKTYTEAFF. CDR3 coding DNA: TGTGCCAGCAGTTTGAAGACCTACACTGAAGCTTTCTTT.

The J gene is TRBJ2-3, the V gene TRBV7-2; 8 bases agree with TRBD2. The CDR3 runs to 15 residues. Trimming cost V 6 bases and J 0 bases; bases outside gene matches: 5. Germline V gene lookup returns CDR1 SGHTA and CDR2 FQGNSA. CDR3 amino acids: CASSSRGASTDTQYF. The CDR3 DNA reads TGTGCCAGCAGTTCGCGGGGGGCGAGCACAGATACGCAGTATTTT.

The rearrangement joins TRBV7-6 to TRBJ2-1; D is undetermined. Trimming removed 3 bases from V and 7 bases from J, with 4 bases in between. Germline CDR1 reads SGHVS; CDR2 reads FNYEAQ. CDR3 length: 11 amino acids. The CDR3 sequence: CASSFSNEQFF. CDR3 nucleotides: TGTGCCAGCAGCTTTTCTAATGAGCAGTTCTTC.

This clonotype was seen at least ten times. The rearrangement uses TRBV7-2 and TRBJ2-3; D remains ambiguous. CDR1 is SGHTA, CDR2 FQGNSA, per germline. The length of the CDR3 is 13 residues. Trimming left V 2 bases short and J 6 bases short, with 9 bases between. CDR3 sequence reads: CASSLMAPDTQYF. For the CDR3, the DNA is TGTGCCAGCAGCTTAATGGCGCCCGATACGCAGTATTTT.

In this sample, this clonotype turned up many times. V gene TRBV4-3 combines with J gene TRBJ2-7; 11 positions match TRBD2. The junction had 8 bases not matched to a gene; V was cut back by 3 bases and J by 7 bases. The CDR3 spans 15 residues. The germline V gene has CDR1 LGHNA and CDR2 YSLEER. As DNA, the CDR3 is TGCGCCAGCAGCCAGACTAGCGGGGTACGTTCTGAGCAGTACTTC. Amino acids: CASSQTSGVRSEQYF.

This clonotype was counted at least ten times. The CDR3: CASSSTGTGHTGELFF. CDR3 coding DNA: TGTGCCAGCAGTTCTACCGGGACAGGGCACACCGGGGAGCTGTTTTTT. The chain couples TRBV12-3 or TRBV12-4 to TRBJ2-2; 9 nucleotides agree with TRBD1. The junction had 6 bases not matched to a gene; V was cut back by 4 bases and J by 3 bases. The CDR3 is 16 residues long.

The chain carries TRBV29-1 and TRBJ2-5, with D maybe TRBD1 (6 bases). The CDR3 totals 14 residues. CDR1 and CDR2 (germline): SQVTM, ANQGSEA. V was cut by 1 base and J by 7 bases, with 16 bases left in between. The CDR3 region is CSVEGAQGYGTQYF. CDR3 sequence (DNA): TGCAGCGTTGAAGGAGCGCAGGGGTATGGGACCCAGTACTTC.

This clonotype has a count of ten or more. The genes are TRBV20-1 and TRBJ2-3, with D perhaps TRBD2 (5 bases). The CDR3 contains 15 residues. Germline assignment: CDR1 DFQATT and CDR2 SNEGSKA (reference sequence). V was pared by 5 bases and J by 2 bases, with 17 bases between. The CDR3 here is CSALLSEINTDTQYF. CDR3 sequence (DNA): TGCAGTGCTCTCCTTAGCGAGATAAACACAGATACGCAGTATTTT.

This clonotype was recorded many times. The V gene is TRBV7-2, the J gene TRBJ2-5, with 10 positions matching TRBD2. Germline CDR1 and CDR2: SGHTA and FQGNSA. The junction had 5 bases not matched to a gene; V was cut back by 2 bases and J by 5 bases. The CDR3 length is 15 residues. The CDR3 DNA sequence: TGTGCCAGCAGCTTACGCCTAGCGGGAGTGGAGACCCAGTACTTC. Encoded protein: CASSLRLAGVETQYF.

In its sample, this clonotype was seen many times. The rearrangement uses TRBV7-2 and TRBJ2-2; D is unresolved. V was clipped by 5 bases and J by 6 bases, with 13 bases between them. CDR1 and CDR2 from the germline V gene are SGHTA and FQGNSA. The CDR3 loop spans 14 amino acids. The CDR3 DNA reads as TGTGCCAGCAGCCCACGCCTGGGGTCCGGGGAGCTGTTTTTT. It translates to CASSPRLGSGELFF.

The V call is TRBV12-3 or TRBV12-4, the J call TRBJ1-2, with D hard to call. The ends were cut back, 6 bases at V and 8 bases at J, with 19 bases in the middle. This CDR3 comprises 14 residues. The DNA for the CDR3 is TGTGCCAGCAGCTACTCGGGCGGCAGGCCAGGCTACACCTTC. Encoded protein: CASSYSGGRPGYTF.

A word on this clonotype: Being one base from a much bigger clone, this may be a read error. The CDR3 sequence: CASSPARQGQETQYF. CDR3 sequence (DNA): TGTGCCAGCAGCCCCGCGAGGCAGGGACAAGAGACCCAGTACTTC. The V call is TRBV11-3, the J call TRBJ2-5, with D possibly being TRBD1 (5 bases). This CDR3 comprises 15 residues. CDR1 SGHNT and CDR2 YENEEA come from the germline V gene. V was shortened by 5 bases and J by 2 bases, with 15 bases between the two germline ends.

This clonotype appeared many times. As DNA, the CDR3 is TGTGCCAGCAGTCCGAGACAAAACACTGAAGCTTTCTTT. Translated: CASSPRQNTEAFF. The gene calls are TRBV7-2 and TRBJ1-1; D uncertain. The germline V and J ends were trimmed by 6 bases and 2 bases, with 10 bases remaining between them. The germline V gene encodes CDR1 SGHTA and CDR2 FQGNSA. The CDR3 totals 13 residues.

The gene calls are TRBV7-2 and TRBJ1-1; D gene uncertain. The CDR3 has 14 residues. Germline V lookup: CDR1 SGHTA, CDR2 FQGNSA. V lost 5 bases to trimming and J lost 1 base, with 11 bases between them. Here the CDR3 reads CASSPLRENTEAFF. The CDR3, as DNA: TGTGCCAGCAGCCCCCTTCGGGAGAACACTGAAGCTTTCTTT.

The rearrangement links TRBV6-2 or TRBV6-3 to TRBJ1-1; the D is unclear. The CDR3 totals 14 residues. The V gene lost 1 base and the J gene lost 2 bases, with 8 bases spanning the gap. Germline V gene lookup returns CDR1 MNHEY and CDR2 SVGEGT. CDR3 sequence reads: CASSYFSPNTEAFF. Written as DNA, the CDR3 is TGTGCCAGCAGTTACTTCTCCCCTAACACTGAAGCTTTCTTT.

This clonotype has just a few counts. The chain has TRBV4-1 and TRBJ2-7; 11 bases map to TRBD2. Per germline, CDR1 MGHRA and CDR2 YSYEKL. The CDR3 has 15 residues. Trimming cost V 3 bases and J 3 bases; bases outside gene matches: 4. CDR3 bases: TGCGCCAGCAGCCAGGAACTAGCGGGAGTCTACGAGCAGTACTTC. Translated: CASSQELAGVYEQYF.

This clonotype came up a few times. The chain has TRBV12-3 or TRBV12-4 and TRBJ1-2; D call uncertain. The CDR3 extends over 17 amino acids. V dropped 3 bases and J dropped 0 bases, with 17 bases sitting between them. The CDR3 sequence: CASSFGKGDGTNYGYTF. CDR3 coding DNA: TGTGCCAGCAGTTTTGGGAAAGGAGACGGAACTAACTATGGCTACACCTTC.

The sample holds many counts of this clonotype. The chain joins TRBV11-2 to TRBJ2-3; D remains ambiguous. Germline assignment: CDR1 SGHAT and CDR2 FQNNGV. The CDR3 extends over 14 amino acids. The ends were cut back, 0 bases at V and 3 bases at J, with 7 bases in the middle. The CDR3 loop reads CASSLDGTTDTQYF. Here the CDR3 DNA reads TGTGCCAGCAGCTTAGACGGTACAACAGATACGCAGTATTTT.

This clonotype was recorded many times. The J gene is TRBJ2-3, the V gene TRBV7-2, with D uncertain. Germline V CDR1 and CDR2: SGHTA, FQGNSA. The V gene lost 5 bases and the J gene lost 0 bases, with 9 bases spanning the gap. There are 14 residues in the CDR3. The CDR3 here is CASSDSASTDTQYF. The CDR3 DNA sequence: TGTGCCAGCAGCGACTCCGCTAGCACAGATACGCAGTATTTT.

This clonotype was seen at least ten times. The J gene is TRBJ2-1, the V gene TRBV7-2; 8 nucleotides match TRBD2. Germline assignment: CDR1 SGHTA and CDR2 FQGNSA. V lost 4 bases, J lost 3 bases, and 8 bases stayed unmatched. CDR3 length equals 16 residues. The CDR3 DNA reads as TGTGCCAGCAGCTCTCCCCCAGCGGGGGTCTACAATGAGCAGTTCTTC. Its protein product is CASSSPPAGVYNEQFF.

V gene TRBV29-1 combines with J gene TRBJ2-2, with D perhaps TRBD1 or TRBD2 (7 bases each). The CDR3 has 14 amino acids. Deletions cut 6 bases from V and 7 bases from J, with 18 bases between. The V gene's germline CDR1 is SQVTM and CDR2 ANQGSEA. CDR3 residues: CSVGRQGGGGELFF. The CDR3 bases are TGCAGCGTGGGGAGACAGGGCGGGGGCGGGGAGCTGTTTTTT.

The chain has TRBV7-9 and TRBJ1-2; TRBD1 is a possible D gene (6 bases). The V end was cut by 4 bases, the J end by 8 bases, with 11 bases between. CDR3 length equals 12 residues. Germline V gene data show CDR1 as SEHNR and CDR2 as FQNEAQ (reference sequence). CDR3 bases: TGTGCCAGCAGCTCCGGGACACTCGGCTACACCTTC. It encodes CASSSGTLGYTF.

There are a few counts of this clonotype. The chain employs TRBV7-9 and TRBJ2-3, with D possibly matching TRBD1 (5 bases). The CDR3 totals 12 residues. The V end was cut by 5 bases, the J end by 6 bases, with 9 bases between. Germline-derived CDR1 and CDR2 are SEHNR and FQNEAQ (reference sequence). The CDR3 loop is CASSVNRDTQYF. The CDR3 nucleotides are TGTGCCAGCAGCGTAAACAGGGATACGCAGTATTTT.

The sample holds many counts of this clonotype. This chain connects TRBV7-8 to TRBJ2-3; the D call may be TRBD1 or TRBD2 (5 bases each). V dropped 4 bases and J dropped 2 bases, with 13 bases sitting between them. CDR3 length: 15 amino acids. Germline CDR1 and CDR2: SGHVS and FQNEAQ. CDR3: CASSSRDGHTDTQYF. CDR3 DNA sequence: TGTGCCAGCAGCTCACGGGACGGTCACACAGATACGCAGTATTTT.

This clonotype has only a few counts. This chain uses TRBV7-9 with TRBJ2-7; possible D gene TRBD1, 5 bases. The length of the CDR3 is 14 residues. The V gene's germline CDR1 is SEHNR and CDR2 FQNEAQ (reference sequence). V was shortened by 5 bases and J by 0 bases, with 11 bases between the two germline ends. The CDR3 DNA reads TGTGCCAGCAGCCATACAGGACCCTCCTACGAGCAGTACTTC. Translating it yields CASSHTGPSYEQYF.

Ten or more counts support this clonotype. CDR3 amino acids: CSADIGGNTGELFF. The DNA for the CDR3 is TGCAGTGCAGACATAGGGGGCAACACCGGGGAGCTGTTTTTT. The genes are TRBV20-1 and TRBJ2-2, with TRBD1 matching 7 bases. V lost 6 bases to trimming and J lost 2 bases; unmatched junction nucleotides: 6. CDR3 length equals 14 residues. Germline V gives CDR1 DFQATT, CDR2 SNEGSKA (reference sequence).